The T cell receptor beta chain described here comes from a study of tumor-infiltrating lymphocytes in primary liver carcinoma. Overall study context: Patients underwent surgical resection for primary liver carcinoma. The study obtained roughly 3.65 to 7.13 million productive TCRbeta reads per sample, similar across tissue types. Whole-study results and caveats: Tumor tissue displayed a significantly greater top-250-clone fraction than blood (p = 0.039).

V was cut by 1 base and J by 7 bases, with 11 bases left in between. This CDR3 contains 13 residues. CDR1 and CDR2 (germline): SQVTM, ANQGSEA. In this sample, this clonotype turned up once. Antigen: not known. Because it lacks the conserved phenylalanine or tryptophan at the end, this CDR3 is likely a read error. The researchers produced TCR beta cDNA from roughly 500 ng total RNA with a constant-region primer. TCR beta libraries came from three nested multiplex PCR rounds using slightly modified ARM-PCR. The first two PCR rounds used TRBV1-TRBV30 primers with a Cbeta primer, nine to ten cycles each. Using its own MiXCR run on the multiplex PCR reads, TCRdb lists one record per CDR3 protein. This table has fewer than 350,000 distinct CDR3 sequences, 60% to 80% appearing once. The authors took blood RNA from unsorted whole blood and also extracted germline DNA.

The chain is built from TRBV29-1 and TRBJ2-1; D unclear. Sequencing was carried out using peripheral blood. The clonotype originates from a man aged 40-49 years with primary liver carcinoma and hepatitis B virus infection. The CDR3 region has the DNA TGCAGCGTTGAAGCAGGAGTCGTTAATGAGCAGTTCCTC. Translation gives CSVEAGVVNEQFL.